The T cell receptor (beta chain) described here comes from a study of PD-L1 blockade in urothelial cancer. Study background: Specimens of blood held a median count of 141,255 T cells.

Data came from immunoSEQ multiplex PCR; TCRdb stores just in-frame clones and leaves some out. The table includes about 91,000 clones, roughly 80% detected once. The CDR3 runs to 17 residues. Trimming removed 2 bases at V and 2 bases at J, with 20 bases between. Germline loops: CDR1 GTSNPN, CDR2 SVGIG (reference sequence). Time point meaning: peripheral blood 6 weeks after treatment start. The sample consisted of PBMCs, taken around atezolizumab (anti-PD-L1) treatment. The TCR comes from a man in his 70s with urothelial cancer. V is TRBV30 and J is TRBJ2-3; D perhaps matches TRBD2 (5 bases). The CDR3 DNA reads as TGTGCCTGGAGTCCCCTCGAGGAGGCACTACCCACAGATACGCAGTATTTT. It encodes CAWSPLEEALPTDTQYF.